Given below is one T cell receptor (beta chain) in context. This sample is drawn from a study of blood T cell repertoires in COVID-19. At the level of the study: Samples came from the United States, Italy and Spain, spanning acute and convalescent COVID-19. Sources were T cells, B-cell-depleted T cells, or PBMCs; the material itself was cDNA or gDNA.

Authors' analysis steps: Estimation of nucleated cell counts was performed using reference gene primer amplification. Assay: immunoSEQ multiplex PCR; the TCRdb copy retains only in-frame clones and omits some. V, J and clone size derive from that table, while D and trimming were established from the DNA sequence. The profile shows a few hundred thousand clones, over 75% of them singletons. Followed over time, Seattle patients had been enrolled while infection was active. The CDR3 runs to 12 residues. Germline CDR1 MNHEY, CDR2 SVGAGI. Trimming stripped 3 bases from V and 4 bases from J, with 6 bases between.

Sequencing input: peripheral blood. J is TRBJ1-2 and V is TRBV6-5; D unresolved. This TCR came from a woman in her 70s with COVID-19, enrolled during active disease. The chain's CDR3 is CASSYRGYGYTF. CDR3 in DNA: TGTGCCAGCAGTTATAGAGGCTATGGCTACACCTTC.